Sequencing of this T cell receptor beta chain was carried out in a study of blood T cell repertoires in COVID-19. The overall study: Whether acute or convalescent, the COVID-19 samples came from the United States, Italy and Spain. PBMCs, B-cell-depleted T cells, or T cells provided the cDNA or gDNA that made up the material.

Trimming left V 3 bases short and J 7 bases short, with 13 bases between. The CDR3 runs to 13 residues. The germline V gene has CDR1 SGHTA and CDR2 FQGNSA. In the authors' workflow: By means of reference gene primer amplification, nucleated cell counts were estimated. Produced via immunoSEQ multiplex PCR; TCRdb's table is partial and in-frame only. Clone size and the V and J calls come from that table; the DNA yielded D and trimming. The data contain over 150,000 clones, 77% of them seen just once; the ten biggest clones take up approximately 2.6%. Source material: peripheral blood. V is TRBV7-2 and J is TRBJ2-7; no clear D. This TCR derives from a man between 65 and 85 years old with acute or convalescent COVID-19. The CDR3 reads CASSLGPAREQYF. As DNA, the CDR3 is TGTGCCAGCAGCTTGGGCCCGGCTCGGGAGCAGTACTTC. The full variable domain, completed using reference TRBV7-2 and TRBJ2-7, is GAGVSQSPSNKVTEKGKDVELRCDPISGHTALYWYRQSLGQGLEFLIYFQGNSAPDKSGLPSDRFSAERTGGSVSTLTIQRTQQEDSAVYLCASSLGPAREQYFGPGTRLTVT.